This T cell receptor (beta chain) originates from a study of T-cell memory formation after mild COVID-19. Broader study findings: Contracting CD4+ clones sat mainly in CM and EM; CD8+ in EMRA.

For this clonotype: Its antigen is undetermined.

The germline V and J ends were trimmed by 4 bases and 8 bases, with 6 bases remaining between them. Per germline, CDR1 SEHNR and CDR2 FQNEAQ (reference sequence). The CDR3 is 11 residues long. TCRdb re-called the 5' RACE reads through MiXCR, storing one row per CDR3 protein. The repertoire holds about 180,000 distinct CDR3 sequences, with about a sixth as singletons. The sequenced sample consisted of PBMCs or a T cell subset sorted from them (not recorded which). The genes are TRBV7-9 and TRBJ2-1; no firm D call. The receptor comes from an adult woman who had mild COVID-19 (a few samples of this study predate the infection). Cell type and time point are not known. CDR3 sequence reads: CASSSAYEQFF. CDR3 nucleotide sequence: TGTGCCAGCAGCTCCGCCTATGAGCAGTTCTTC. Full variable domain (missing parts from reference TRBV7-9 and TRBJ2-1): DTGVSQNPRHKITKRGQNVTFRCDPISEHNRLYWYRQTLGQGPEFLTYFQNEAQLEKSRLLSDRFSAERPKGSFSTLEIQRTEQGDSAMYLCASSSAYEQFFGPGTRLTVL.